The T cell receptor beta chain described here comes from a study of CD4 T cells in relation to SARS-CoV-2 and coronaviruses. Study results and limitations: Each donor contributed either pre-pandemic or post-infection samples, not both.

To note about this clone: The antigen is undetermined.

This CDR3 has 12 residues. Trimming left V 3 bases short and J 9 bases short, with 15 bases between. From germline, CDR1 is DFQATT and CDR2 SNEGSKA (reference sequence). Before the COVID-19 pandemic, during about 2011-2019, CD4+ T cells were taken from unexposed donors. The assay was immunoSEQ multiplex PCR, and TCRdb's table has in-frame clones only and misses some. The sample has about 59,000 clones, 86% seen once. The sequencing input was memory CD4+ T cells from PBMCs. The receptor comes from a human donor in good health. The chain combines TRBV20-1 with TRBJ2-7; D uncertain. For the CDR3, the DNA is TGCAGTGCTAGTGGGCCAGGCAAAGGGCAGTACTTC. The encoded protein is CSASGPGKGQYF.